Shown below are 16 T cell receptor beta chains from a single sample sequenced in a study of cytomegalovirus exposure and HLA in healthy donors. The PCR made use of 60 Vbeta and 13 Jbeta primers. Data came from immunoSEQ multiplex PCR; TCRdb stores just in-frame clones and leaves some out. This sample has 110,000 to 150,000 clones, with around 80% found just once. The sample consisted of PBMCs. The receptor source for this set is a male donor in good health and CMV-seronegative.

The chain is built from TRBV30 and TRBJ1-3, with 7 bases identical to TRBD1. Germline trimming cut 2 bases from V and 8 bases from J; bases unmatched to any gene: 15. The length of the CDR3 is 16 residues. Germline CDR1 is GTSNPN and CDR2 is SVGIG (reference sequence). Here the CDR3 DNA reads TGTGCCTGGAGTTCTACCTACAGGGGCCGGATGGACACCATATATTTT. Its translation is CAWSSTYRGRMDTIYF.

CDR3 bases: TGTGCCAGTAGTACGACAGGAACCTATGGCTACACCTTC. Translating it yields CASSTTGTYGYTF. The genes are TRBV19 and TRBJ1-2; TRBD1 is a possible D gene (6 bases). Germline values: CDR1 LNHDA, CDR2 SQIVND (reference sequence). There are 13 residues in the CDR3. V was trimmed by 4 bases and J by 4 bases, leaving 10 bases between them.

This chain uses TRBV5-1 with TRBJ2-3; unclear D gene. V was cut by 4 bases and J by 8 bases, with 11 bases left in between. The CDR3 totals 12 residues. Per the germline V gene, CDR1 is SGHRS and CDR2 is YFSETQ. CDR3 bases: TGCGCCAGCAGCGTAAACCTCGGTACGCAGTATTTT. It is translated as CASSVNLGTQYF.

The chain employs TRBV19 and TRBJ2-7; 9 bases are a match to TRBD1. CDR3 length: 13 amino acids. Unmatched junction bases numbered 9, after V lost 10 bases and J lost 5 bases. In germline, CDR1 is LNHDA, CDR2 SQIVND (reference sequence). CDR3 sequence: CATVGTGFHEQYF. CDR3 sequence (DNA): TGTGCCACGGTGGGGACAGGGTTCCACGAGCAGTACTTC.

The chain employs TRBV6-1 and TRBJ1-2; maybe TRBD1 (5 bases). The CDR3 is 16 residues long. Germline V CDR1 and CDR2: MNHNS, SASEGT. V shed 0 bases and J shed 4 bases, with 15 bases lying between them. The CDR3: CASSEALGRDVYGYTF. CDR3 sequence (DNA): TGTGCCAGCAGTGAAGCGCTGGGGAGGGACGTCTATGGCTACACCTTC.

The chain has TRBV19 and TRBJ1-1, with D perhaps TRBD1 (5 bases). Germline-derived CDR1 and CDR2 are LNHDA and SQIVND (reference sequence). The CDR3 length is 11 residues. The ends were cut back, 7 bases at V and 8 bases at J, with 11 bases in the middle. The CDR3 DNA reads TGTGCCAGTATGCGGGGCTCGGAAGCTTTCTTT. Encoded protein: CASMRGSEAFF.

The CDR3 spells CASSSSRGSGSPGTYNEQFF. DNA of the CDR3: TGTGCCAGCAGTTCCAGTAGGGGTAGCGGGTCCCCCGGTACTTACAATGAGCAGTTCTTC. The genes are TRBV28 and TRBJ2-1; 7 nucleotides agree with TRBD2. Germline V lookup: CDR1 MDHEN, CDR2 SYDVKM. The CDR3 is 20 amino acids. Germline trimming cut 4 bases from V and 4 bases from J; bases unmatched to any gene: 22.

A few counts support this clone. The chain employs TRBV28 and TRBJ1-4; D remains unclear. The CDR3 spans 16 residues. CDR1 and CDR2 (germline): MDHEN, SYDVKM. The V end lost 6 bases, the J end lost 0 bases, and 14 bases lay between the germline ends. The CDR3 protein is CASSRRGAATNEKLFF. CDR3 nucleotides: TGTGCCAGCAGCCGCCGGGGAGCAGCAACTAATGAAAAACTGTTTTTT.

This rearrangement joins TRBV28 to TRBJ1-5; no clear D. Trimming removed 6 bases at V and 2 bases at J, with 11 bases between. In germline, CDR1 is MDHEN, CDR2 SYDVKM. The CDR3 has 14 amino acids. This chain's CDR3 is CASSSPSGNQPQHF. The DNA for the CDR3 is TGTGCCAGCAGCTCCCCGTCCGGCAATCAGCCCCAGCATTTT. The entire variable domain, with the rest obtained from reference TRBV28 and TRBJ1-5, is as follows: DVKVTQSSRYLVKRTGEKVFLECVQDMDHENMFWYRQDPGLGLRLIYFSYDVKMKEKGDIPEGYSVSREKKERFSLILESASTNQTSMYLCASSSPSGNQPQHFGDGTRLSIL.

This chain joins TRBV4-2 and TRBJ2-2; 8 bases match TRBD1. Per the germline V gene, CDR1 is LGHNA and CDR2 is YNFKEQ. This CDR3 is built from 16 residues. After removal of 4 bases from V and 2 bases from J, the junction contained 6 bases not matched to a gene. The CDR3 bases are TGTGCCAGCAGCCTTCTGACAGGGGTTAACACCGGGGAGCTGTTTTTT. Residues: CASSLLTGVNTGELFF.

The rearrangement links TRBV9 to TRBJ2-1; the D is unclear. The V end was cut by 0 bases, the J end by 5 bases, with 12 bases between. The CDR3 is 15 residues long. Germline-derived CDR1 and CDR2 are SGDLS and YYNGEE. The CDR3 sequence is CASSVGRTNNNEQFF. The CDR3 DNA reads TGTGCCAGCAGCGTAGGACGCACTAATAACAATGAGCAGTTCTTC.

The V gene is TRBV7-2, the J gene TRBJ1-6, with D possibly TRBD1 on 5 matching bases. This CDR3 is built from 17 residues. The germline V and J ends were trimmed by 2 bases and 1 base, with 12 bases remaining between them. Germline loops: CDR1 SGHTA, CDR2 FQGNSA. The CDR3 is CASSLQGAGSYNSPLHF. The CDR3 nucleotides are TGTGCCAGCAGCTTACAGGGTGCAGGATCCTATAATTCACCCCTCCACTTT.

The chain joins TRBV5-1 to TRBJ1-1, with a possible D match to TRBD1 (6 bases). The CDR3 consists of 13 residues. V lost 5 bases, J lost 3 bases, and 11 bases lay in between. Germline CDR1 is SGHRS and CDR2 is YFSETQ. Written as DNA, the CDR3 is TGCGCCAGCAGACCACAGGGAGACACTGAAGCTTTCTTT. As protein: CASRPQGDTEAFF.

V is TRBV19 and J is TRBJ1-1; D unresolved. The germline gives CDR1 LNHDA, CDR2 SQIVND (reference sequence). Trimming took 8 bases from V and 1 from J, leaving 8 bases between them. The CDR3 covers 12 residues. CDR3 sequence reads: CASGGRNTEAFF. In DNA form, the CDR3 reads TGTGCCAGTGGAGGGAGGAACACTGAAGCTTTCTTT.

The J gene is TRBJ1-5, the V gene TRBV30; the D gene is possibly TRBD1 (5 bases). Trimming left V 1 base short and J 4 bases short, with 8 bases between. Germline values: CDR1 GTSNPN, CDR2 SVGIG (reference sequence). The CDR3 extends over 13 amino acids. The DNA of the CDR3 is TGTGCCTGGAGTGGGGGGGGAAATCAGCCCCAGCATTTT. It translates to CAWSGGGNQPQHF.

DNA of the CDR3: TGTGCCAGCAGCCGGGACAGTTCAGATACGCAGTATTTT. Amino acid sequence: CASSRDSSDTQYF. This chain connects TRBV6-1 to TRBJ2-3; 7 positions match TRBD1. J lost 4 bases, V lost 6 bases, and 4 bases had no gene match. This CDR3 spans 13 amino acids. Germline V gene lookup returns CDR1 MNHNS and CDR2 SASEGT.